This T cell receptor beta chain was identified in a study of shared T cell receptors in the human thymus. The ends lost 3 bases at V and 2 bases at J; junction bases unmatched: 6. The CDR3 length is 16 residues. From germline, CDR1 is SEHNR and CDR2 FQNEAQ (reference sequence). Profiled with immunoSEQ multiplex PCR; TCRdb holds only in-frame clones, not every one. Of about 400,000 clones in the sample, 85% to 95% were seen once. Sequenced material: thymocytes. The source is a human donor. The chain joins TRBV7-9 to TRBJ2-7, with 11 bases lining up with TRBD2. CDR3 region: CASSFPSSGRTYEQYF. CDR3 nucleotides: TGTGCCAGCAGCTTTCCCTCTAGCGGGAGGACCTACGAGCAGTACTTC.